A single sample gave rise to the 10 T cell receptor beta chains below, sequenced in a study of T cells in women clearing cervical HPV infection. Generated by immunoSEQ multiplex PCR, the TCRdb table keeps only in-frame clones and is missing some. Recorded for this sample: approximately 38,000 clones. Specimen: blood buffy coat. These receptors were taken from a woman aged 18 to 69 with a cervical HPV16 infection that either progressed to CIN3+ or cleared (not recorded which).

Note on this clone: The read terminates 3 residues ahead of where the CDR3 ends, so the germline J gene completes it. The rearrangement joins TRBV19 to TRBJ2-3, with D possibly being TRBD1 (6 bases). The germline V gene has CDR1 LNHDA and CDR2 SQIVND (reference sequence). This CDR3 contains 16 residues. The V and J ends lost 5 bases and 1 base respectively, with 16 bases between them. CDR3 region: CASSARQGLGTDTQYF. Incomplete CDR3 DNA: TGTGCCAGTAGTGCCCGGCAGGGGTTGGGCACAGATACG.

Concerning this clone: From the germline J gene comes the end of the CDR3, since the read stops 3 residues before it. This sequence joins TRBV30 and TRBJ2-2; 9 bases agree with TRBD1. There are 14 residues in the CDR3. In germline, CDR1 is GTSNPN, CDR2 SVGIG (reference sequence). The CDR3 DNA, read in part, is TGTGCCTGGGGGTACAGGGGGCCTAATGAAAAG. This codes for CAWGYRGPNEK. The CDR3 in its entirety is CAWGYRGPNEKLFF.

To note about this clone: The read is 3 residues too short to cover the CDR3 end, so that end is filled in from the germline J gene. The chain employs TRBV19 and TRBJ1-1, with TRBD1 matching over 11 bases. V was pared by 7 bases and J by 5 bases, with 3 bases of the junction left unmatched. The CDR3 sequence is 13 residues long. CDR1 and CDR2 from the germline V gene are LNHDA and SQIVND (reference sequence). The CDR3 here is CASTDRGRTEAFF. CDR3 DNA, as far as it was read: TGTGCCAGTACGGACAGGGGGCGGACTGAA.

Notes on this clone: Read data end 3 residues before the CDR3 end; the end is taken from the germline J gene. This sequence joins TRBV30 and TRBJ1-2; 8 nucleotides align to TRBD1. This CDR3 comprises 17 residues. Germline V lookup: CDR1 GTSNPN, CDR2 SVGIG (reference sequence). J lost 0 bases, V lost 8 bases, and 17 bases had no gene match. Partial CDR3 DNA: TGTGCCCTCCAGGGGTTCGGGGACAGGCCCTCTAACTATGGC. Its protein product is CALQGFGDRPSNYG. The whole CDR3 protein is CALQGFGDRPSNYGYTF.

Regarding this clone: The CDR3 end lies 3 residues beyond the end of the read and is filled in from the germline J gene. The chain has TRBV6-1 and TRBJ1-4; no reliable D call. The germline V gene has CDR1 MNHNS and CDR2 SASEGT. The CDR3 loop spans 15 amino acids. Trimming cost V 3 bases and J 8 bases, with 16 bases left between them. The CDR3 region is CASSEGSGGREKLFF. The sequenced part of the CDR3 DNA is TGTGCCAGCAGTGAGGGGAGCGGTGGTAGAGAAAAA.

A word on this clone: The CDR3 is cut off 3 residues early in the read; its end comes from the germline J gene. This chain connects TRBV5-5 to TRBJ2-5, with 8 bases lining up with TRBD2. CDR3 length equals 13 residues. Looked up from germline, CDR1 is SGHKS and CDR2 is YYEKEE (reference sequence). With V trimmed by 5 bases and J by 3 bases, 3 bases remained unmatched. CDR3 sequence: CASRLRGEETQYF. CDR3 DNA (partial): TGTGCCAGCAGACTGCGGGGGGAAGAGACC.

In the case of this clone: The observed sequence ends 3 residues before the CDR3 terminus, with the missing tail filled in from the germline J gene. The gene calls are TRBV10-1 and TRBJ1-4; D ambiguous. The CDR3 is 15 residues long. The germline CDR1 and CDR2 sequences are WNHNN and SYGVQD (reference sequence). The covered CDR3 bases are TGCGCCAGCAGTGTAGTACAGTGCCTCGATTCACCA. It is translated as CASSVVQCLDSP. The entire CDR3 is CASSVVQCLDSPLFF.

The CDR3 here is CSAEPYREGPTDTQYF. CDR3 DNA (partial): TGCAGTGCTGAACCCTATCGCGAGGGGCCCACAGATACG. The chain couples TRBV20-1 to TRBJ2-3; D tentatively reads TRBD1 or TRBD2 (5 bases each). The CDR3 goes on 3 residues after the read ends, and that part is filled in from the germline J gene. From germline, CDR1 is DFQATT and CDR2 SNEGSKA (reference sequence). The CDR3 covers 16 residues. Trimming cost V 5 bases and J 2 bases, with 20 bases left between them.

A note on this clone: Sequencing ends 3 residues short of the CDR3 end; the germline J gene provides the rest. This chain uses TRBV7-3 with TRBJ2-1, with D tentatively TRBD1 (7 bases). Trimming stripped 1 base from V and 6 bases from J, with 22 bases between. The CDR3 length is 18 residues. The germline gives CDR1 SGHTA, CDR2 FQGTGA. The sequenced part of the CDR3 DNA is TGTGCCAGCAGCTTAAAGTTTGGCCGCGGGCAGGGGGGCAATGAG. Protein: CASSLKFGRGQGGNE. The full-length CDR3 reads as CASSLKFGRGQGGNEQFF.

Details on this clone: Read sequence stops 3 residues before the CDR3 end, and the germline J gene provides the missing end. The V gene is TRBV9, the J gene TRBJ2-1, with TRBD2 matching over 10 bases. Germline trimming cut 4 bases from V and 3 bases from J; bases unmatched to any gene: 7. From germline, CDR1 is SGDLS and CDR2 YYNGEE. The CDR3 is 16 residues long. CDR3 sequence: CASSPPGTSDYNEQFF. The sequenced part of the CDR3 DNA is TGTGCCAGCAGCCCACCCGGGACTAGCGACTACAATGAG.